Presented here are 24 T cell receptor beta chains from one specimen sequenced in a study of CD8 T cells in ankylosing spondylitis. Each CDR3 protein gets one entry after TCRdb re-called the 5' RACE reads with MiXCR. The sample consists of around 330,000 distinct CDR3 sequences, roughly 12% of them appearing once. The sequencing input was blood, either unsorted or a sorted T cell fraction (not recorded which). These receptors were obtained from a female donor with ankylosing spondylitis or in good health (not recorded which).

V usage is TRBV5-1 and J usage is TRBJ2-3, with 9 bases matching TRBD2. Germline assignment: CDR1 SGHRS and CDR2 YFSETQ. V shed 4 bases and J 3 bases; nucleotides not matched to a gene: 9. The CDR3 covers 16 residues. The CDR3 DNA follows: TGCGCCAGCAGCGCGGCGGGAGCGGGAGGAACAGATACGCAGTATTTT. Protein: CASSAAGAGGTDTQYF. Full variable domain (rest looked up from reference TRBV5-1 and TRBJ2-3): KAGVTQTPRYLIKTRGQQVTLSCSPISGHRSVSWYQQTPGQGLQFLFEYFSETQRNKGNFPGRFSGRQFSNSRSEMNVSTLELGDSALYLCASSAAGAGGTDTQYFGPGTRLTVL.

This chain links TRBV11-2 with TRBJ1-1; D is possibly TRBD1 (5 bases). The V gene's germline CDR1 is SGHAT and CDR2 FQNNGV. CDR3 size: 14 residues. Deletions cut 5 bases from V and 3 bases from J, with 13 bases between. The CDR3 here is CASSQGTLYTEAFF. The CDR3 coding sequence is TGTGCCAGCAGCCAAGGGACCCTTTACACTGAAGCTTTCTTT.

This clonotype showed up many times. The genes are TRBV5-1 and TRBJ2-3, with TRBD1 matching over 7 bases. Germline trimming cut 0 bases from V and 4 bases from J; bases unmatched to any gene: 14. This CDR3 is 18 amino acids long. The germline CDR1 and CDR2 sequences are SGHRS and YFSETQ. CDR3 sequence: CASSLADLTGTFPDTQYF. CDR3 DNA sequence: TGCGCCAGCAGCTTGGCCGACCTGACAGGGACGTTCCCAGATACGCAGTATTTT.

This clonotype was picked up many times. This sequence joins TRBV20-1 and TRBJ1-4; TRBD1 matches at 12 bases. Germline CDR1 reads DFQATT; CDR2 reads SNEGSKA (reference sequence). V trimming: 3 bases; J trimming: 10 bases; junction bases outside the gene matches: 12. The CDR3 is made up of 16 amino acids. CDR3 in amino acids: CSARVPGQGAGVKLFF. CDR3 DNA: TGCAGTGCTAGGGTCCCGGGACAGGGGGCAGGAGTAAAACTGTTTTTT.

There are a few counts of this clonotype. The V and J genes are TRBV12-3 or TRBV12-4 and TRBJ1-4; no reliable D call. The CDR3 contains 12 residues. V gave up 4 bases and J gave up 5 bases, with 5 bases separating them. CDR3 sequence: CASSSVNEKLFF. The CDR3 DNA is TGTGCCAGCAGTTCCGTGAATGAAAAACTGTTTTTT.

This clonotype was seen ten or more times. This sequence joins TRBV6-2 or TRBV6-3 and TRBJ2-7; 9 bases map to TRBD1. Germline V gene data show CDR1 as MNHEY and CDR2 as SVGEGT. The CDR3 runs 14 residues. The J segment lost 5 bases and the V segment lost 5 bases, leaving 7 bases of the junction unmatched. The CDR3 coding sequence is TGTGCCAGCAGTGGACCGGGACAGGGCCACGAGCAGTACTTC. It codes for CASSGPGQGHEQYF.

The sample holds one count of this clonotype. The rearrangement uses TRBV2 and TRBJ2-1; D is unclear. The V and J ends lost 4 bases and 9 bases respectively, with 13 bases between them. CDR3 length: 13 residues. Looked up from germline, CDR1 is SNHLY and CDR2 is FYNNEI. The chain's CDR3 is CASSVGRALEQFF. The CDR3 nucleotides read TGTGCCAGCAGTGTGGGCCGCGCCCTTGAGCAGTTCTTC.

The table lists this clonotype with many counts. CDR3 in amino acids: CASSQALGATEAFF. The CDR3 DNA reads as TGTGCCAGCAGCCAGGCCCTGGGGGCCACTGAAGCTTTCTTT. V and J are TRBV3-1 and TRBJ1-1; D is perhaps TRBD1 (6 bases). Trimming removed 3 bases at V and 4 bases at J, with 12 bases between. Germline V gene lookup returns CDR1 LGHDT and CDR2 YNNKEL (reference sequence). This CDR3 has 14 amino acids.

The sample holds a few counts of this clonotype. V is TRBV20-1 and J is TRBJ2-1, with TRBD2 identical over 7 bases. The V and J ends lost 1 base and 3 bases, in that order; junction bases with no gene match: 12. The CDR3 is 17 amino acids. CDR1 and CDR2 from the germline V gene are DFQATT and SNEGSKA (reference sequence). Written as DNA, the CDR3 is TGCAGTGCTAGAGGGGTTAGCGGGCCGGCTTTCTACAATGAGCAGTTCTTC. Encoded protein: CSARGVSGPAFYNEQFF.

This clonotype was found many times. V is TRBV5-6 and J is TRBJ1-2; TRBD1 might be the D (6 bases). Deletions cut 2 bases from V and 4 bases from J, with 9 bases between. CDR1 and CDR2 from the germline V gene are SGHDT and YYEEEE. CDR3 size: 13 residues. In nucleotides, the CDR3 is TGTGCCAGCAGCTTCGGACAGCCCTATGGCTACACCTTC. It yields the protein CASSFGQPYGYTF.

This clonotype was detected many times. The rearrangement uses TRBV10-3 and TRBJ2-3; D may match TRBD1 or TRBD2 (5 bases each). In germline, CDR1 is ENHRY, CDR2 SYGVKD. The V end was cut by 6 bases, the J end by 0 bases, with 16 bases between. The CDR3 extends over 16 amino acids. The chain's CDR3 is CAIREYGATSTDTQYF. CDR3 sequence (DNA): TGTGCCATCAGGGAATACGGGGCGACTAGCACAGATACGCAGTATTTT.

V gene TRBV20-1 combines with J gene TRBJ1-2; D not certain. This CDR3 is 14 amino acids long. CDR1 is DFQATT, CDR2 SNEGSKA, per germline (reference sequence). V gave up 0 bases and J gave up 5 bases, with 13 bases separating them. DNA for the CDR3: TGCAGTGCTAGAGATAAAGTCCACCGGTATGGCTACACCTTC. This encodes CSARDKVHRYGYTF.

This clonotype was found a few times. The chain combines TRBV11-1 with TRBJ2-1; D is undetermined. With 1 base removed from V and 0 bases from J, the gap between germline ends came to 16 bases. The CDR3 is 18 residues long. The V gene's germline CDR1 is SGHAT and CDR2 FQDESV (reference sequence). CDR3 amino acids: CASSLVGPQARSYNEQFF. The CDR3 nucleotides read TGTGCCAGCAGCTTAGTCGGTCCCCAAGCCCGCTCCTACAATGAGCAGTTCTTC. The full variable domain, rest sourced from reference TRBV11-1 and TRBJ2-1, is EAEVAQSPRYKITEKSQAVAFWCDPISGHATLYWYRQILGQGPELLVQFQDESVVDDSQLPKDRFSAERLKGVDSTLKIQPAELGDSAMYLCASSLVGPQARSYNEQFFGPGTRLTVL.

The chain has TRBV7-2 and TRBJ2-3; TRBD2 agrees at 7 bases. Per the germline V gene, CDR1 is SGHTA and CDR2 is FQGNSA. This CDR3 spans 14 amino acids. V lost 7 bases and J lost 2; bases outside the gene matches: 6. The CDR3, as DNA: TGTGCCAGCACTATTCTAGCGGTCACAGATACGCAGTATTTT. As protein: CASTILAVTDTQYF.

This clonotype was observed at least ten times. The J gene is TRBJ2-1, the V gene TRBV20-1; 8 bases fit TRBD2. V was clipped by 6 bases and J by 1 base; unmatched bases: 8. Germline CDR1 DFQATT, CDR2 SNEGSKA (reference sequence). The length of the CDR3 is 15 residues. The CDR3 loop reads CSAGPGGASYNEQFF. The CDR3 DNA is TGCAGTGCCGGCCCGGGGGGGGCTTCCTACAATGAGCAGTTCTTC.

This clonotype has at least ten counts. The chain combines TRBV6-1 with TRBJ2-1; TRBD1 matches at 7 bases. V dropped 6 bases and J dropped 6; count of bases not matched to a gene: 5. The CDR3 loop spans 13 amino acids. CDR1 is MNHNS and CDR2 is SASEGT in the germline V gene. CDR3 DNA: TGTGCCAGCAGCGACAGGGTCTTCAATGAGCAGTTCTTC. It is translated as CASSDRVFNEQFF.

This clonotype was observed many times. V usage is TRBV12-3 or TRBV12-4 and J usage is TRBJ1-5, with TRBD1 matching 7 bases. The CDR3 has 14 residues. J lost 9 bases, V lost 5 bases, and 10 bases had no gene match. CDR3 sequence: CASSSGAGGLPQHF. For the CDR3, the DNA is TGTGCCAGCAGTAGTGGGGCAGGGGGGTTGCCCCAGCATTTT.

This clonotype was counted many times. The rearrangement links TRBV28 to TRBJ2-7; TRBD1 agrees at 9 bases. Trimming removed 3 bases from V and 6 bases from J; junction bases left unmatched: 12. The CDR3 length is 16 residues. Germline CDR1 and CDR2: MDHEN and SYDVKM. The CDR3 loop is CASSFVDPGQGAEQYF. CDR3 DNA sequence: TGTGCCAGCAGTTTCGTTGACCCGGGACAGGGAGCCGAGCAGTACTTC.

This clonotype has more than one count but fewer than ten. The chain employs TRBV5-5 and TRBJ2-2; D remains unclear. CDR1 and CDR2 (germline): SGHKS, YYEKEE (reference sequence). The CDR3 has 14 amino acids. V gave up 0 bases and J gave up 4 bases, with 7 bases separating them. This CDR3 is CASSLGQTTGELFF. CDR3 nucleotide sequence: TGTGCCAGCAGCTTGGGTCAGACCACCGGGGAGCTGTTTTTT.

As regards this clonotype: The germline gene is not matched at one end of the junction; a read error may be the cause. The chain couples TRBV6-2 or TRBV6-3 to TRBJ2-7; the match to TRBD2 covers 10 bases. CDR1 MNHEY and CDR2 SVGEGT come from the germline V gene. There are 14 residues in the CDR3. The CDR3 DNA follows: TGTGCCAGCACCCTAGCGGGAGCATCCTCCGAGCAGTACTTC. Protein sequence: CASTLAGASSEQYF.

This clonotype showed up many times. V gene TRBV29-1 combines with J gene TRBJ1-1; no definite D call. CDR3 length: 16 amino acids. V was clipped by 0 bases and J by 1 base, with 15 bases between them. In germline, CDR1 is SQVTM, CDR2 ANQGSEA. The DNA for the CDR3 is TGCAGCGTTGAAGAAACGTTCCTCCCTAGGAACACTGAAGCTTTCTTT. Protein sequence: CSVEETFLPRNTEAFF.

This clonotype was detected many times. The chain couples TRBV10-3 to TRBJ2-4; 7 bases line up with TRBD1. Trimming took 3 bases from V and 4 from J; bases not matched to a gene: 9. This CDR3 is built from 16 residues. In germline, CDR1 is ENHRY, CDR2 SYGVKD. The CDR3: CAISERQGLAKNIQYF. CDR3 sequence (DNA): TGTGCCATCAGTGAACGACAGGGTCTAGCTAAAAACATTCAGTACTTC.

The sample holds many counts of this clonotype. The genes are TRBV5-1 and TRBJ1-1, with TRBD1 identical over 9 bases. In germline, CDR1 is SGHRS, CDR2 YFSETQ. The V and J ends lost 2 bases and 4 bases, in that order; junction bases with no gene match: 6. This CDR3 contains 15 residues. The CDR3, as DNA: TGCGCCAGCAGCTTACAGGGGGCTGATGGCACTGAAGCTTTCTTT. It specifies CASSLQGADGTEAFF.

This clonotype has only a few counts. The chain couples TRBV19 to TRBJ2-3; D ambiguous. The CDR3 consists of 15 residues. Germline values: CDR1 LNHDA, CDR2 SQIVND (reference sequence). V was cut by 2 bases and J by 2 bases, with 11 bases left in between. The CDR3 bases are TGTGCCAGTAGTATATCCCCAACCCACACAGATACGCAGTATTTT. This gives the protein CASSISPTHTDTQYF.